The 14 T cell receptor beta chains given below trace back to one sample, sequenced in a study of cytomegalovirus exposure and HLA in healthy donors. The PCR used 60 Vbeta and 13 Jbeta primers. TCRdb's copy holds only in-frame clones and misses some; the assay was immunoSEQ multiplex PCR. The sample comprises 220,000 or so clones, more than 75% of which are singletons, and 3.8% rests with the top ten. Sequencing was done on a sample of PBMCs. These receptors were taken from a male donor in good health and CMV-seronegative.

The chain uses TRBV5-1 and TRBJ1-2; the D gene is possibly TRBD1 (5 bases). Trimming took off 0 bases at V and 9 bases at J, with 9 bases between the two ends. In germline, CDR1 is SGHRS, CDR2 YFSETQ. The CDR3 is 12 residues long. The CDR3 DNA sequence: TGCGCCAGCAGCTTGGGGGGCGGTAGCTACACCTTC. Protein sequence: CASSLGGGSYTF.

V gene TRBV23-1 combines with J gene TRBJ1-5, with TRBD1 matching 10 bases. TRBV23-1 is given ORF status, its function remaining uncertain. Losses at the gene ends were 0 bases for V and 6 bases for J; bases not matched to a gene: 5. The CDR3 spans 16 residues. In DNA form, the CDR3 reads TGCGCCAGCAGTCAATCGAGGGACAGGGGTCGTCAGCCCCAGCATTTT. It translates to CASSQSRDRGRQPQHF.

CDR3 DNA: TGTGCCAGCAGCGTAGTTACAGGGAGTGGAAACACCATATATTTT. It translates to CASSVVTGSGNTIYF. The chain couples TRBV9 to TRBJ1-3, with D maybe TRBD1 (6 bases). Germline values: CDR1 SGDLS, CDR2 YYNGEE. This CDR3 is 15 amino acids long. With 0 bases removed from V and 3 bases from J, the gap between germline ends came to 10 bases.

The rearrangement links TRBV2 to TRBJ1-2; D may be TRBD1 (6 bases). This CDR3 region has 16 residues. Trimming left V 7 bases short and J 4 bases short, with 22 bases between. Germline V gives CDR1 SNHLY, CDR2 FYNNEI. The chain's CDR3 is CASTQTRQANGYGYTF. The CDR3 region has the DNA TGTGCCAGCACCCAAACTCGACAGGCGAACGGCTATGGCTACACCTTC.

This sequence joins TRBV5-1 and TRBJ2-7; unclear D gene. This CDR3 has 14 amino acids. The V gene lost 0 bases and the J gene lost 0 bases, with 7 bases spanning the gap. From germline, CDR1 is SGHRS and CDR2 YFSETQ. The CDR3 is CASSLAAVSYEQYF. As DNA, the CDR3 is TGCGCCAGCAGCTTGGCGGCGGTCTCCTACGAGCAGTACTTC. The full variable domain, rest sourced from reference TRBV5-1 and TRBJ2-7, is KAGVTQTPRYLIKTRGQQVTLSCSPISGHRSVSWYQQTPGQGLQFLFEYFSETQRNKGNFPGRFSGRQFSNSRSEMNVSTLELGDSALYLCASSLAAVSYEQYFGPGTRLTVT.

The chain combines TRBV2 with TRBJ1-1; 8 nucleotides match TRBD1. The CDR3 is 15 amino acids. Germline values: CDR1 SNHLY, CDR2 FYNNEI. V was pared by 2 bases and J by 1 base, with 3 bases of the junction left unmatched. In DNA, the CDR3 is TGTGCCAGCAGTGAATACAGGGGGGGGAACACTGAAGCTTTCTTT. Translated: CASSEYRGGNTEAFF.

The genes are TRBV5-1 and TRBJ2-7; possibly TRBD2 for D (8 bases). V gave up 3 bases and J gave up 5 bases, with 15 bases separating them. The CDR3 loop spans 14 amino acids. Looked up from germline, CDR1 is SGHRS and CDR2 is YFSETQ. The CDR3 coding sequence is TGCGCCAGCAGCTCTAGACAGGGACTAGACGAGCAGTACTTC. Translating it yields CASSSRQGLDEQYF. Full variable domain (missing parts from reference TRBV5-1 and TRBJ2-7): KAGVTQTPRYLIKTRGQQVTLSCSPISGHRSVSWYQQTPGQGLQFLFEYFSETQRNKGNFPGRFSGRQFSNSRSEMNVSTLELGDSALYLCASSSRQGLDEQYFGPGTRLTVT.

With respect to this clone: Within the sample, other DNA sequences also encode this same CDR3. This sequence joins TRBV9 and TRBJ2-2; possible D gene TRBD2, 6 bases. The V end lost 0 bases, the J end lost 6 bases, and 6 bases lay between the germline ends. From germline, CDR1 is SGDLS and CDR2 YYNGEE. The CDR3 consists of 13 residues. DNA of the CDR3: TGTGCCAGCAGCGTAGGGGGGGCCGGGGAGCTGTTTTTT. This gives the protein CASSVGGAGELFF.

J is TRBJ2-7 and V is TRBV18, with 7 bases matching TRBD1. Losses at the gene ends were 3 bases for V and 5 bases for J; bases not matched to a gene: 4. CDR1 is KGHSH and CDR2 is LQKENI in the germline V gene. The CDR3 runs 13 residues. CDR3 nucleotide sequence: TGTGCCAGCTCACCCGGGACAGATAACGAGCAGTACTTC. Its translation: CASSPGTDNEQYF.

The rearrangement links TRBV19 to TRBJ2-3, with 7 positions matching TRBD1. Germline V lookup: CDR1 LNHDA, CDR2 SQIVND (reference sequence). V gave up 8 bases and J gave up 3 bases; unmatched junction bases: 5. This CDR3 region has 13 residues. Written as DNA, the CDR3 is TGTGCCAGTTCCCACAGGGGAACAGATACGCAGTATTTT. Protein product: CASSHRGTDTQYF.

The genes are TRBV7-6 and TRBJ2-1, with 8 bases identical to TRBD2. This CDR3 is 14 amino acids long. Germline CDR1 and CDR2: SGHVS and FNYEAQ. Trimming cost V 5 bases and J 5 bases; bases outside gene matches: 5. In nucleotides, the CDR3 is TGTGCCAGCAGCCCCGAACTAGCGGACAATGAGCAGTTCTTC. This gives the protein CASSPELADNEQFF.

The genes are TRBV10-1 and TRBJ2-1; 10 bases map to TRBD2. The V gene's germline CDR1 is WNHNN and CDR2 SYGVQD (reference sequence). The CDR3 extends over 15 amino acids. The ends lost 2 bases at V and 5 bases at J; junction bases unmatched: 3. CDR3 nucleotide sequence: TGCGCCAGCAGTGAGAGCGGGAGGGCCCACAATGAGCAGTTCTTC. Its protein product is CASSESGRAHNEQFF.

A few counts support this clone. This chain links TRBV7-8 with TRBJ1-3; D unresolved. Deletions cut 1 base from V and 3 bases from J, with 16 bases between. This CDR3 has 17 amino acids. Germline V gene sequence: CDR1 SGHVS, CDR2 FQNEAQ. The DNA of the CDR3 is TGTGCCAGCAGCTTAGGAGCGGTCGGGGAGCTTGGAAACACCATATATTTT. This sequence encodes CASSLGAVGELGNTIYF.

CDR3 protein: CSVNSNGRSEQYF. For the CDR3, the DNA is TGCAGCGTTAATAGTAACGGGAGATCCGAGCAGTACTTC. V and J are TRBV29-1 and TRBJ2-5; D might be TRBD2 (6 bases). The J call could be wrong; TRBJ2-7 is a better fit for the DNA end. The CDR3 is 13 amino acids. The germline CDR1 and CDR2 sequences are SQVTM and ANQGSEA.